This T cell receptor (beta chain) was captured by sequencing in a study of shared clonotypes between healthy human individuals. At the level of the study: Donors consisted of two women and a few men between 18 and 49.

Splitting of CD4+ cells produced CD45RA+ naive and CD45RA-negative memory subsets. This clone was seen a single time. The antigen is not known. Assay: immunoSEQ multiplex PCR; the TCRdb copy retains only in-frame clones and omits some. The profile shows over 850,000 clones, about four fifths of them singletons. Overall study findings and caveats: Between four donors, naive CD4 clonotypes were shared at a level of approximately 5%. Relative to memory subsets, naive subsets generally showed larger estimated richness.

Germline V gives CDR1 MGHRA, CDR2 YSYEKL. Deletions cut 4 bases from V and 8 bases from J, with 15 bases between. This CDR3 is built from 14 residues. The specimen was memory CD4+ T cells from PBMCs. The subset is: CD45RA-negative fraction. This chain connects TRBV4-1 to TRBJ2-1; D remains ambiguous. This clonotype was obtained from a man between 18 and 35 years old in good health. Some clones in this sample may be carry-over from other donors' samples. CDR3 sequence (DNA): TGCGCCAGCAGCCGAGCCGTGTCAATCGATGAGCAGTTCTTC. This encodes CASSRAVSIDEQFF.